This TCR beta chain originates from a study of CD8 T cells in acute hepatitis C reinfection. Study-level information: TCRbeta of HCV NS3-1073-specific CD8+ T cells was profiled.

This sample's time point: naive CD8 control sorted from an acute-time-point sample. Study observations and caveats: Chronically infected subjects had no follow-up NS3-1073 repertoires. CDR3 sequences shared with other epitopes were rare. No group differed significantly in the high NS3-1073 repertoire diversity.

Data came from immunoSEQ multiplex PCR; TCRdb stores just in-frame clones and leaves some out. The sample lists 30,000 to 40,000 clones; 85% to 90% were seen once. A remark on this clone: Its antigen is undetermined.

This receptor was identified in a man aged 25-40 years with chronic hepatitis C. Sequencing was performed on naive CD8+ T cells from PBMCs.

The CDR3 coding sequence is TGCAGCGTTGATTTGGGGACTAGCCAGGCCCCAGATACGCAGTATTTT. Translation gives CSVDLGTSQAPDTQYF. The chain recombines TRBV29-1 with TRBJ2-3; 9 bases map to TRBD2. There are 16 residues in the CDR3. V shed 3 bases, J shed 4 bases, and the junction held 11 bases outside the gene matches. Germline CDR1 is SQVTM and CDR2 is ANQGSEA.